This T cell receptor (beta chain) was obtained from a study of blood T cell repertoires in COVID-19. Overall study context: T cells, B-cell-depleted T cells, or PBMCs provided the cDNA or gDNA that served as material.

Sequencing was performed with immunoSEQ multiplex PCR; in TCRdb, only in-frame clones are kept and a portion is missing. The sample consists of 200,000 to 250,000 clones, about nine tenths of them appearing once. Self-reported history from a screening survey and questionnaire set each donor's cohort. The CDR3 consists of 14 residues. V shed 7 bases, J shed 7 bases, and the junction held 6 bases outside the gene matches. Germline lookup yields CDR1 WNHNN and CDR2 SYGVQD (reference sequence). The J gene is TRBJ2-2, the V gene TRBV10-1, with TRBD1 identical over 10 bases. Material for sequencing was PBMCs or T cells enriched from blood (not recorded which). The receptor was derived from a woman aged 40 to 49 with acute COVID-19. CDR3 protein: CASTFGQGVGELFF. The DNA of the CDR3 is TGCGCCAGCACCTTTGGACAGGGGGTCGGGGAGCTGTTTTTT.